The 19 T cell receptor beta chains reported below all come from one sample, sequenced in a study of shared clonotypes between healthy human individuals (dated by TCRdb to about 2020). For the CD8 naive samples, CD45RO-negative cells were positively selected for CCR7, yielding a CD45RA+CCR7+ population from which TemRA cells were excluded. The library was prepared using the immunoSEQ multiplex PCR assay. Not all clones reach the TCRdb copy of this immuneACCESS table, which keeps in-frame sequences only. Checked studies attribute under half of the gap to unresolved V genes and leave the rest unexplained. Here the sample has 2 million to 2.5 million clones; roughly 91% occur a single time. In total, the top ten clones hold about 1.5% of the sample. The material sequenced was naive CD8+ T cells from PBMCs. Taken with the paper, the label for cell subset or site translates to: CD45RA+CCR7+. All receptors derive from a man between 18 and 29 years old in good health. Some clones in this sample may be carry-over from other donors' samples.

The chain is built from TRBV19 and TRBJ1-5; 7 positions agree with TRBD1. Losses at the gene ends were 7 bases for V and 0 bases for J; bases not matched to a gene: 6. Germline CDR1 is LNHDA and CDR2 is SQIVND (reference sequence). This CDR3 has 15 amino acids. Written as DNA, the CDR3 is TGTGCCAGTACCAGGACAGGAGCTAGCAATCAGCCCCAGCATTTT. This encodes CASTRTGASNQPQHF.

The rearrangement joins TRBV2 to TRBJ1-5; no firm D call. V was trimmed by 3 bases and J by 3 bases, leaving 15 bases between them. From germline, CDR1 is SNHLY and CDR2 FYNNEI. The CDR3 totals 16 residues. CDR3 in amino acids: CASSDRARLFNQPQHF. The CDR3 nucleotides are TGTGCCAGCAGTGATAGGGCTCGCCTCTTCAATCAGCCCCAGCATTTT.

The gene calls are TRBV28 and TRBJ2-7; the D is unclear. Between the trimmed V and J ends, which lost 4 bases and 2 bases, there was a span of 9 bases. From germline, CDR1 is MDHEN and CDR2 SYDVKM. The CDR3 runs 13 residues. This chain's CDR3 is CASSWSQAYEQYF. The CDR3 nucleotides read TGTGCCAGCAGTTGGTCCCAGGCCTACGAGCAGTACTTC.

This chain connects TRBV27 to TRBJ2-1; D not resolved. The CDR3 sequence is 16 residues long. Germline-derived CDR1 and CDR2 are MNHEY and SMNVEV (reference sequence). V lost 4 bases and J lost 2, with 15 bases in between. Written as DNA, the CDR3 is TGTGCCAGCAGTTACCGAGCGCCTGATCCCTACAATGAGCAGTTCTTC. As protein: CASSYRAPDPYNEQFF.

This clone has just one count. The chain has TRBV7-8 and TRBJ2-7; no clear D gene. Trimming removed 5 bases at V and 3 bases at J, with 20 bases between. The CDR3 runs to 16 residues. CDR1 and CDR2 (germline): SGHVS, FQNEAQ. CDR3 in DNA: TGTGCCAGCAGCCCGCGGTTCGGAGCGCCGGGCTACGAGCAGTACTTC. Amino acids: CASSPRFGAPGYEQYF. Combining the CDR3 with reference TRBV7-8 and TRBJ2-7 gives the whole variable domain GAGVSQSPRYKVAKRGQDVALRCDPISGHVSLFWYQQALGQGPEFLTYFQNEAQLDKSGLPSDRFFAERPEGSVSTLKIQRTQQEDSAVYLCASSPRFGAPGYEQYFGPGTRLTVT.

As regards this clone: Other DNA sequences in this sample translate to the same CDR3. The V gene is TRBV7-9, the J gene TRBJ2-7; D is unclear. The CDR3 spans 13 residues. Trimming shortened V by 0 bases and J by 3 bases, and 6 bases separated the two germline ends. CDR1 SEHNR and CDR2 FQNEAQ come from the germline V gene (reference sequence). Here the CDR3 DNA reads TGTGCCAGCAGCTTAGCGTCCGTCTACGAGCAGTACTTC. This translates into CASSLASVYEQYF.

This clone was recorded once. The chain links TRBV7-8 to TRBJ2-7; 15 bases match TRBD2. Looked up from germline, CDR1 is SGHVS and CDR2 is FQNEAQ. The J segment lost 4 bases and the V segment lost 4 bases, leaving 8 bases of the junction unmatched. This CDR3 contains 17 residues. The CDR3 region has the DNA TGTGCCAGCAGCTCAGGAGAAGGGACTAGCGGGAGGTACGAGCAGTACTTC. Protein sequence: CASSSGEGTSGRYEQYF.

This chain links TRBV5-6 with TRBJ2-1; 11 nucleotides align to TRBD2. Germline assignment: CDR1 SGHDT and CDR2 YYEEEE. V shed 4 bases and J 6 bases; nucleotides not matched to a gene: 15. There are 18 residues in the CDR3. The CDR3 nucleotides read TGTGCCAGCAGCGCCAATCTAAGAACTAGCGGGAGAGTCAATGAGCAGTTCTTC. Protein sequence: CASSANLRTSGRVNEQFF.

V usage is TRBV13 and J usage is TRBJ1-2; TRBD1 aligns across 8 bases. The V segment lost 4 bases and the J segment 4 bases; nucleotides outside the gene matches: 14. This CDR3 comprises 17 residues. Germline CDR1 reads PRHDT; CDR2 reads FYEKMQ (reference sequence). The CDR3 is CASSSSGTGVFLYGYTF. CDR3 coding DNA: TGTGCCAGCAGCTCGTCCGGGACAGGAGTTTTCCTCTATGGCTACACCTTC.

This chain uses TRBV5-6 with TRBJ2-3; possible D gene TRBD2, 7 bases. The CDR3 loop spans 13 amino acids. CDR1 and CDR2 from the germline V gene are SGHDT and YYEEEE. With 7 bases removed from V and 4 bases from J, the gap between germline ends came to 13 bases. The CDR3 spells CASQGGVADTQYF. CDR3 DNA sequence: TGTGCCAGCCAAGGGGGGGTTGCAGATACGCAGTATTTT.

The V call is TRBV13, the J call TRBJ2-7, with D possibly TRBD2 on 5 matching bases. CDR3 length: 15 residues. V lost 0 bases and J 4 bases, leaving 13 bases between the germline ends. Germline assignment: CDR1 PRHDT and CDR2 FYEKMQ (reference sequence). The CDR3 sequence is CASSLGPGTGYEQYF. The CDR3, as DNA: TGTGCCAGCAGCTTAGGGCCGGGCACGGGATACGAGCAGTACTTC.

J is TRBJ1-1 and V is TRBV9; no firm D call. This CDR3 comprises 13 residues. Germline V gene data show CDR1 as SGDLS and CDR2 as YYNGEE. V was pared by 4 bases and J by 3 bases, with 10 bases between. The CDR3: CASSFGVYTEAFF. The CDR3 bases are TGTGCCAGCAGCTTCGGGGTTTACACTGAAGCTTTCTTT.

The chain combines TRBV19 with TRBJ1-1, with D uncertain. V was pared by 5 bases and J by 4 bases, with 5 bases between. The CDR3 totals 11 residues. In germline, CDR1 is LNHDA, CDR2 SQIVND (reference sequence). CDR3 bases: TGTGCCAGTAGTTGGGGCACTGAAGCTTTCTTT. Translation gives CASSWGTEAFF. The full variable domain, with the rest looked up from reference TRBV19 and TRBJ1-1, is DGGITQSPKYLFRKEGQNVTLSCEQNLNHDAMYWYRQDPGQGLRLIYYSQIVNDFQKGDIAEGYSVSREKKESFPLTVTSAQKNPTAFYLCASSWGTEAFFGQGTRLTVV.

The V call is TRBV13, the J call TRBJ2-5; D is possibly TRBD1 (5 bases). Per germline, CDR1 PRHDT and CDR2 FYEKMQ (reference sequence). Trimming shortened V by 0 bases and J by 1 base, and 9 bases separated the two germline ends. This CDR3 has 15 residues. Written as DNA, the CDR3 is TGTGCCAGCAGCTTAGGGTCAGGGCCCCAAGAGACCCAGTACTTC. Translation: CASSLGSGPQETQYF. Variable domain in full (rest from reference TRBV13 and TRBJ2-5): AAGVIQSPRHLIKEKRETATLKCYPIPRHDTVYWYQQGPGQDPQFLISFYEKMQSDKGSIPDRFSAQQFSDYHSELNMSSLELGDSALYFCASSLGSGPQETQYFGPGTRLLVL.

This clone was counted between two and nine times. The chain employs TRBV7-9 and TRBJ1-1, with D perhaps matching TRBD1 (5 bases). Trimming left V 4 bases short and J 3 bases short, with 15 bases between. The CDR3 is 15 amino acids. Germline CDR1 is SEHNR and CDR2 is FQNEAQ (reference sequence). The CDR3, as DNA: TGTGCCAGCAGCTCTGGGGGTGGTGGTGACACTGAAGCTTTCTTT. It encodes CASSSGGGGDTEAFF.

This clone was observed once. The CDR3 loop reads CASSWTSEGNEQFF. Written as DNA, the CDR3 is TGTGCCAGCAGTTGGACTAGCGAGGGCAATGAGCAGTTCTTC. The chain employs TRBV28 and TRBJ2-1; 9 bases match TRBD2. Trimming cost V 4 bases and J 6 bases; bases outside gene matches: 4. CDR1 and CDR2 from the germline V gene are MDHEN and SYDVKM. The CDR3 contains 14 residues.

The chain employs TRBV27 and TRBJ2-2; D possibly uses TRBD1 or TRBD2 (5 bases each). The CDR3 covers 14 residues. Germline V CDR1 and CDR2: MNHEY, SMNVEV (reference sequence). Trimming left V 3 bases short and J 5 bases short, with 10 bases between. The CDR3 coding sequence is TGTGCCAGCAGTTTTGTGAGGGGAACCGGGGAGCTGTTTTTT. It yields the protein CASSFVRGTGELFF.

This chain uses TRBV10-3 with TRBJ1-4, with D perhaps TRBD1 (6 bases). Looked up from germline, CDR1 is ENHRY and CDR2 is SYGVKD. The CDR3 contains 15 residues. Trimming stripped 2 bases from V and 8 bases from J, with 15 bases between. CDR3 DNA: TGTGCCATCAGTGAGAGGGGGGGGACGCGGGAAAAACTGTTTTTT. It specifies CAISERGGTREKLFF.

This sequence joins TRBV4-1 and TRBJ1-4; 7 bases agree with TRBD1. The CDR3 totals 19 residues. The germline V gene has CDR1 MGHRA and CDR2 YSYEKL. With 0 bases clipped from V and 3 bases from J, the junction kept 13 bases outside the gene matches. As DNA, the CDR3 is TGCGCCAGCAGCCAAGATTCTAGACAGGGATCAAGCCCTAATGAAAAACTGTTTTTT. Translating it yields CASSQDSRQGSSPNEKLFF.